This T cell receptor (beta chain) was identified in a study of T cell changes during pregnancy in multiple sclerosis. This CDR3 has 15 residues. Germline V gives CDR1 MGHRA, CDR2 YSYEKL. J was trimmed by 1 base and V by 7 bases; bases with no gene match: 4. TCRdb keeps only in-frame clones here, not all; method: immunoSEQ multiplex PCR. The table has some 69,000 clones, over 85% seen once; the top ten hold over 2%. This clone was seen just once. The sequencing used peripheral blood, collected in the second trimester of pregnancy. The receptor comes from a female donor in good health, enrolled as a control in a pregnancy study. The chain combines TRBV4-1 with TRBJ2-2, with 9 bases fitting TRBD1. The CDR3 is CASNPTGGNTGELFF. Written as DNA, the CDR3 is TGCGCCAGCAATCCGACAGGGGGGAACACCGGGGAGCTGTTTTTT.